A single sample is the source of the 15 T cell receptor beta chains below, sequenced in a study of blood T cell repertoires in COVID-19. Profiled with immunoSEQ multiplex PCR; TCRdb holds only in-frame clones, not every one. This table holds under 250,000 clones, around 86% found once. Sequenced: peripheral blood. The receptors originated from a man in his 60s who had recovered from COVID-19.

In nucleotides, the CDR3 is TGTGCCAGCTCAACCACAGCGGGGGACTCCTACGAGCAGTACTTC. Translated: CASSTTAGDSYEQYF. This chain connects TRBV18 to TRBJ2-7; 8 bases match TRBD2. The CDR3 consists of 15 residues. Per the germline V gene, CDR1 is KGHSH and CDR2 is LQKENI. V gave up 5 bases and J gave up 0 bases; unmatched junction bases: 6.

The chain carries TRBV2 and TRBJ2-7; 11 bases line up with TRBD2. V shed 5 bases and J 3 bases; nucleotides not matched to a gene: 6. The germline gives CDR1 SNHLY, CDR2 FYNNEI. The CDR3 loop spans 15 amino acids. The CDR3 DNA reads as TGTGCCAGCAGTCGTGGGACTAGCGGCATCTACGAGCAGTACTTC. It encodes CASSRGTSGIYEQYF.

The J gene is TRBJ2-7, the V gene TRBV6-5; 8 bases align to TRBD2. V shed 0 bases, J shed 3 bases, and the junction held 1 base outside the gene matches. Germline assignment: CDR1 MNHEY and CDR2 SVGAGI. The CDR3 contains 14 residues. CDR3 sequence (DNA): TGTGCCAGCAGTTACTCGGCGGGGGGCTACGAGCAGTACTTC. Translated, it gives CASSYSAGGYEQYF.

The V call is TRBV7-2, the J call TRBJ1-2, with 9 bases identical to TRBD1. CDR1 is SGHTA and CDR2 is FQGNSA in the germline V gene. CDR3 length equals 15 residues. The V segment lost 1 base and the J segment 1 base; nucleotides outside the gene matches: 1. CDR3 protein: CASSLGDRVNYGYTF. As DNA, the CDR3 is TGTGCCAGCAGCTTAGGGGACAGGGTTAACTATGGCTACACCTTC.

The chain is built from TRBV5-1 and TRBJ2-2; 10 positions match TRBD2. V lost 1 base, J lost 1 base, and 7 bases stayed unmatched. Germline V lookup: CDR1 SGHRS, CDR2 YFSETQ. The CDR3 is made up of 18 amino acids. The CDR3 DNA follows: TGCGCCAGCAGCTTGAGTCCGGCTAGCGGGGGGAACACCGGGGAGCTGTTTTTT. Translating it yields CASSLSPASGGNTGELFF.

This clone was seen a single time. The chain carries TRBV19 and TRBJ2-2, with D possibly matching TRBD2 (5 bases). Germline loops: CDR1 LNHDA, CDR2 SQIVND (reference sequence). V shed 7 bases and J shed 2 bases, with 17 bases lying between them. This CDR3 contains 16 residues. The CDR3 DNA follows: TGTGCCAGTAAACCCCTTGGGCTAGCAAACACCGGGGAGCTGTTTTTT. Translation: CASKPLGLANTGELFF.

This rearrangement joins TRBV4-1 to TRBJ2-3; TRBD2 matches 12 bases. Trimming took 1 base from V and 5 from J; bases not matched to a gene: 7. The CDR3 is 17 residues long. The germline V gene encodes CDR1 MGHRA and CDR2 YSYEKL. In DNA, the CDR3 is TGCGCCAGCAGCCAAGCAATTTCTAGCGGGGGGGGAGATACGCAGTATTTT. It translates to CASSQAISSGGGDTQYF.

The genes are TRBV4-2 and TRBJ2-6; 12 positions match TRBD1. This CDR3 is built from 20 residues. V was pared by 0 bases and J by 1 base, with 7 bases of the junction left unmatched. Germline CDR1 and CDR2: LGHNA and YNFKEQ. CDR3 in amino acids: CASSQESVGQGASGANVLTF. The CDR3 nucleotides are TGTGCCAGCAGCCAAGAGAGTGTGGGACAGGGGGCGTCTGGGGCCAACGTCCTGACTTTC.

V and J are TRBV2 and TRBJ1-6; possibly TRBD1 for D (6 bases). There are 17 residues in the CDR3. Germline-derived CDR1 and CDR2 are SNHLY and FYNNEI. Deletions cut 4 bases from V and 6 bases from J, with 19 bases between. CDR3 sequence: CASSVGGATKSNSPLHF. DNA of the CDR3: TGTGCCAGCAGTGTCGGGGGGGCCACAAAAAGTAATTCACCCCTCCACTTT.

The V and J genes are TRBV27 and TRBJ2-1; maybe TRBD1 (6 bases). The CDR3 runs to 18 residues. Trimming left V 7 bases short and J 0 bases short, with 22 bases between. In germline, CDR1 is MNHEY, CDR2 SMNVEV (reference sequence). The CDR3 spells CASKAGMGAYSSYNEQFF. The CDR3 DNA sequence: TGTGCCAGCAAGGCGGGTATGGGGGCTTATAGCTCCTACAATGAGCAGTTCTTC.

The genes are TRBV5-1 and TRBJ1-5; the match to TRBD1 covers 9 bases. Germline V gene lookup returns CDR1 SGHRS and CDR2 YFSETQ. The CDR3 spans 15 residues. The trim removed 0 bases at V and 7 bases at J, leaving 5 bases unmatched. The DNA for the CDR3 is TGCGCCAGCAGCTTGGACACAGGGGGCGGACAGCCCCAGCATTTT. Amino acid sequence: CASSLDTGGGQPQHF.

V is TRBV23-1 and J is TRBJ2-7, with D perhaps matching TRBD2 (5 bases). TRBV23-1 is an open reading frame, and its role is uncertain. V gave up 9 bases and J gave up 1 base, with 16 bases separating them. The CDR3 runs to 14 residues. CDR3 in amino acids: CASWPGRDSYEQYF. The CDR3 region has the DNA TGCGCCAGTTGGCCGGGAAGGGATTCCTACGAGCAGTACTTC.

The gene calls are TRBV6-4 and TRBJ2-1; D not certain. The CDR3 length is 14 residues. V lost 5 bases and J 2 bases, leaving 10 bases between the germline ends. In germline, CDR1 is MRHNA, CDR2 SNTAGT. For the CDR3, the DNA is TGTGCCAGCAGTACATATCCCACCTACAATGAGCAGTTCTTC. Its protein product is CASSTYPTYNEQFF.

V is TRBV25-1 and J is TRBJ2-1; 11 bases are a match to TRBD2. The CDR3 is 15 residues long. V was pared by 4 bases and J by 7 bases, with 6 bases of the junction left unmatched. Germline V CDR1 and CDR2: MGHDK, SYGVNS. This CDR3 reads CASSAGSGRGNEQFF. As DNA, the CDR3 is TGTGCCAGCAGTGCAGGTAGCGGGAGGGGGAATGAGCAGTTCTTC.

This chain connects TRBV10-3 to TRBJ2-1; 7 bases match TRBD2. J gave up 0 bases and V 11 bases, and 7 bases lay outside the gene matches. Germline-derived CDR1 and CDR2 are ENHRY and SYGVKD. The CDR3 length is 14 residues. In DNA, the CDR3 is TGTGCCGCGGCAGCGGGGAGCTCCTACAATGAGCAGTTCTTC. Its protein product is CAAAAGSSYNEQFF.